The 10 T cell receptor beta chains below all came from one sample that was sequenced in a study of control samples from healthy donors and cancer patients. TCRdb's copy holds only in-frame clones and misses some; the assay was immunoSEQ multiplex PCR. This table has about 83,000 clones, roughly nine tenths appearing once. Input material: blood. The receptors originated from a man aged 45-60 years in good health.

The rearrangement joins TRBV6-1 to TRBJ1-2; the D is unclear. Looked up from germline, CDR1 is MNHNS and CDR2 is SASEGT. This CDR3 is 15 amino acids long. The germline V and J ends were trimmed by 0 bases and 4 bases, with 12 bases remaining between them. The CDR3 loop is CASSEAGLRFYGYTF. The CDR3, as DNA: TGTGCCAGCAGTGAAGCAGGGTTGAGGTTCTATGGCTACACCTTC.

This clone appeared a single time. The V call is TRBV20-1, the J call TRBJ2-3; tentatively, D is TRBD2 (5 bases). V shed 6 bases and J shed 6 bases, with 10 bases lying between them. This CDR3 region has 11 residues. Germline lookup yields CDR1 DFQATT and CDR2 SNEGSKA (reference sequence). The CDR3 DNA sequence: TGCAGTGCCAAACTAGGGGATACGCAGTATTTT. This gives the protein CSAKLGDTQYF.

This chain joins TRBV10-3 and TRBJ2-3, with D possibly being TRBD2 (5 bases). CDR1 and CDR2 from the germline V gene are ENHRY and SYGVKD. The CDR3 length is 14 residues. Trimming removed 10 bases from V and 3 bases from J, with 17 bases in between. CDR3 sequence (DNA): TGTGCCACTAACTTGCATGGGAGTACAGATACGCAGTATTTT. Residues: CATNLHGSTDTQYF.

The chain is built from TRBV6-6 and TRBJ2-7; 8 positions agree with TRBD1. Trimming took 8 bases from V and 6 from J; bases not matched to a gene: 24. Germline V gene data show CDR1 as MNHNY and CDR2 as SVGAGI (reference sequence). This CDR3 has 18 residues. The CDR3 DNA follows: TGTGCCAGCCGTCGACGGGCAGGGGGCGATACCGCAGCGGCCGAGCAGTACTTC. Residues: CASRRRAGGDTAAAEQYF.

Notes on this clone: Other DNA sequences in the sample encode the same CDR3. This sequence joins TRBV9 and TRBJ1-2; TRBD1 agrees at 11 bases. CDR1 is SGDLS and CDR2 is YYNGEE in the germline V gene. V was pared by 0 bases and J by 2 bases, with 0 bases of the junction left unmatched. CDR3 length: 15 residues. The CDR3 spells CASSVGTGGNYGYTF. The DNA for the CDR3 is TGTGCCAGCAGCGTAGGGACAGGGGGCAACTATGGCTACACCTTC.

The chain uses TRBV19 and TRBJ1-2, with 10 positions matching TRBD1. Germline lookup yields CDR1 LNHDA and CDR2 SQIVND (reference sequence). This CDR3 is 15 amino acids long. V was clipped by 5 bases and J by 10 bases; unmatched bases: 13. In nucleotides, the CDR3 is TGTGCCAGTAGTCAGGTACCGGGACAGGGGCCCGCCTACACCTTC. Its protein is CASSQVPGQGPAYTF.

This chain connects TRBV25-1 to TRBJ1-5; D might be TRBD1 (5 bases). Trimming took 2 bases from V and 3 from J, leaving 8 bases between them. Germline V gene data show CDR1 as MGHDK and CDR2 as SYGVNS. The CDR3 covers 14 residues. As DNA, the CDR3 is TGTGCCAGCAGTGAAACAGGCCTCAATCAGCCCCAGCATTTT. It specifies CASSETGLNQPQHF. Using reference TRBV25-1 and TRBJ1-5 for the parts outside the CDR3, the full variable domain is EADIYQTPRYLVIGTGKKITLECSQTMGHDKMYWYQQDPGMELHLIHYSYGVNSTEKGDLSSESTVSRIRTEHFPLTLESARPSHTSQYLCASSETGLNQPQHFGDGTRLSIL.

The sample holds many counts of this clone. The chain recombines TRBV11-2 with TRBJ2-2; tentatively, D is TRBD2 (6 bases). The CDR3 has 15 residues. Germline loops: CDR1 SGHAT, CDR2 FQNNGV. The V gene lost 5 bases and the J gene lost 1 base, with 11 bases spanning the gap. The CDR3 loop is CASSRRRVNTGELFF. The CDR3 region has the DNA TGTGCCAGCAGCCGGAGGAGGGTGAACACCGGGGAGCTGTTTTTT.

The chain couples TRBV6-6 to TRBJ2-5; TRBD1 matches 9 bases. The V and J ends lost 5 bases and 5 bases, in that order; junction bases with no gene match: 6. CDR3 length: 14 residues. Looked up from germline, CDR1 is MNHNY and CDR2 is SVGAGI (reference sequence). The CDR3 DNA sequence: TGTGCCAGCAGTACTGGGACAGGGACCGAGACCCAGTACTTC. Amino acids: CASSTGTGTETQYF.

The genes are TRBV4-1 and TRBJ1-6; no firm D call. The CDR3 consists of 16 residues. V was cut by 4 bases and J by 7 bases, with 17 bases left in between. Germline V gives CDR1 MGHRA, CDR2 YSYEKL. The CDR3 is CASSLTPLGRNSPLHF. CDR3 sequence (DNA): TGCGCCAGCAGCCTTACTCCTCTTGGGCGCAATTCACCCCTCCACTTT.